The sequence of this TCR beta chain was determined in a study of T cell responses to AZD1222 COVID-19 vaccine. Findings and limits, study-wide: Nearly half of unique spike-specific TCRs reportedly avoided B.1.351 and B.1.1.7 mutated regions. Among AZD1222 vaccinees, only five or six were seropositive at baseline.

Germline V gives CDR1 SGHTA, CDR2 FQGNSA. V was clipped by 3 bases and J by 8 bases, with 11 bases between them. This CDR3 is built from 12 residues. Note on this clone: Its antigen is currently unknown.

The data were produced by immunoSEQ multiplex PCR, yet TCRdb's version contains in-frame clones alone and is incomplete. The table records under 200,000 clones, 92% of them present only once. The sequence came from an adult in good health. The chain joins TRBV7-2 to TRBJ2-7; a possible D gene is TRBD1 (5 bases). Sequencing was performed on peripheral blood, taken on day 0 of AZD1222 vaccination. CDR3 residues: CASSFKGKKQYF. The CDR3 DNA reads as TGTGCCAGCAGCTTTAAGGGGAAAAAGCAGTACTTC.